A selection of T cell receptor beta chains follows, all from one sample in a study of cytomegalovirus exposure and HLA in healthy donors. Libraries were prepared by immunoSEQ multiplex PCR; TCRdb keeps only in-frame clonotypes and omits some of them. The profile covers roughly 290,000 clones, with about 90% appearing a single time and about 2% taken by the ten largest. Input material: PBMCs. The receptors were sampled from a woman aged 18-35 years in good health and CMV-seronegative. The CDR3 runs from the conserved cysteine through the conserved F or W. D genes are given only for firm matches.

14	TRBV19	TRBJ1-2	.	CASSISRVDYGYTF
13	TRBV29-1	TRBJ1-6	TRBD1	CSVMTGLGSPLHF
15	TRBV9	TRBJ2-6	.	CASSPPDSGANVLTF
15	TRBV2	TRBJ1-2	.	CASSPRSRTNYGYTF
12	TRBV7-9	TRBJ1-2	TRBD1	CASSSGQGGYTF
16	TRBV5-6	TRBJ2-1	TRBD2	CASSAGGPSSYNEQFF
14	TRBV5-8	TRBJ2-7	.	CASSLRTASYEQYF
15	TRBV19	TRBJ2-1	.	CASTPGGYRYNEQFF
15	TRBV10-2	TRBJ1-4	.	CASSEGGRTNEKLFF
14	TRBV19	TRBJ1-1	TRBD1	CASRGQGENTEAFF
15	TRBV6-1	TRBJ1-6	.	CASRPDISYNSPLHF
14	TRBV7-9	TRBJ1-6	.	CASSRGGTNSPLHF
15	TRBV19	TRBJ1-2	TRBD1	CASSLDRVSNYGYTF
15	TRBV29-1	TRBJ1-1	TRBD1	CSVPDRGISTTEAFF
17	TRBV13	TRBJ1-1	TRBD1	CASSSQTGQGFNTEAFF
14	TRBV6-5	TRBJ1-2	.	CASSYSGRNYGYTF
16	TRBV5-1	TRBJ2-1	.	CASSLPPNRLIHEQFF
16	TRBV7-6	TRBJ1-3	.	CASSSTGASSGNTIYF
16	TRBV5-1	TRBJ2-5	TRBD1	CASSLGTGGIQETQYF
16	TRBV19	TRBJ2-5	TRBD2	CASRASGGWYQETQYF
13	TRBV7-9	TRBJ2-3	.	CASSLVVRGTQYF
15	TRBV10-1	TRBJ2-2	.	CASSEPTANTGELFF
15	TRBV10-2	TRBJ2-7	TRBD2	CASSEYSGGPLEQYF
16	TRBV6-1	TRBJ2-3	TRBD2	CASSEMRGAYTDTQYF
16	TRBV6-1	TRBJ2-5	TRBD2	CASSEGLFIGGEEQYF
14	TRBV18	TRBJ1-2	.	CASQPNRNNYGYTF
14	TRBV2	TRBJ2-5	TRBD2	CASRGTSSGETQYF
15	TRBV6-5	TRBJ1-3	.	CASSYLGTSGNTIYF
16	TRBV4-1	TRBJ1-1	.	CASSQEGVLGATEAFF
13	TRBV15	TRBJ2-3	.	CATSHGGADTQYF
15	TRBV13	TRBJ1-2	.	CASSLFGTSSYGYTF
14	TRBV30	TRBJ2-7	TRBD1	CACFPGQALYEQYF
15	TRBV2	TRBJ2-1	.	CASTFQGGYPNEQFF
16	TRBV6-6	TRBJ1-3	.	CASSYTQQLSGNTIYF
13	TRBV6-5	TRBJ2-7	TRBD2	CASRVAGGYEQYF
18	TRBV5-6	TRBJ1-1	TRBD1	CASSSEQGWGFTNTEAFF
15	TRBV7-9	TRBJ1-2	TRBD1	CASSQPGTEWYGYTF
19	TRBV28	TRBJ1-5	TRBD1	CASSLYGTGESRSRQPQHF
14	TRBV30	TRBJ2-1	.	CAWSSASIYNEQFF
14	TRBV25-1	TRBJ2-1	TRBD2	CASPTSGLYNEQFF
12	TRBV9	TRBJ2-1	.	CASSGANPRPFF
13	TRBV5-1	.	.	CASSLAFTGELFF
15	TRBV2	TRBJ1-5	.	CASSEEGGANQPQHF
13	TRBV11-2	TRBJ1-1	TRBD1	CASSPATGLQAFF
19	TRBV9	TRBJ2-7	TRBD2	CASSAVGTDTSGALVKQYF
12	TRBV10-3	TRBJ2-1	.	CAISERGYEQFF
13	TRBV9	TRBJ2-7	.	CASSAGLHYEQYF
19	TRBV30	TRBJ1-5	.	CAWSVQSVVRGDNNQPQHF
14	TRBV27	TRBJ1-1	.	CASSFWAGNTEAFF
11	TRBV25-1	TRBJ2-1	.	CASSEEMRQFF
15	TRBV28	TRBJ2-3	TRBD2	CASRNSGGLPDTQYF
16	TRBV9	TRBJ1-5	TRBD1	CASSPGGDSDDQPQHF
15	TRBV15	TRBJ2-1	TRBD2	CATGGSRGGINEQFF
15	TRBV27	TRBJ2-5	TRBD2	CASSSLIAGQETQYF